This entry lists 17 T cell receptor beta chains sequenced from one sample in a study of identical twins. TCRdb ran MiXCR on the 5' RACE reads and lists one entry per CDR3 protein. The sample lists about 890,000 distinct CDR3 sequences, approximately 13% occurring once. In addition, the sample was reused for a study of yellow fever vaccine responses in identical twins.

The specimen was PBMCs. The receptors shown here come from a woman aged 18-35 years in good health.

A single count supports this clonotype. The rearrangement links TRBV18 to TRBJ2-1, with 8 bases that match TRBD1. Germline V lookup: CDR1 KGHSH, CDR2 LQKENI. The CDR3 consists of 18 residues. V shed 6 bases and J 3 bases; nucleotides not matched to a gene: 16. CDR3 residues: CASSPLTGDSLIYNEQFF. CDR3 nucleotides: TGTGCCAGCTCGCCCTTGACAGGGGACTCCCTTATCTACAATGAGCAGTTCTTC.

The chain couples TRBV12-3 or TRBV12-4 to TRBJ2-5; D remains unclear. This CDR3 region has 15 residues. V lost 1 base and J 1 base, leaving 10 bases between the germline ends. CDR3 sequence reads: CASSLGPLTQETQYF. CDR3 DNA sequence: TGTGCCAGCAGTTTAGGGCCTCTCACCCAAGAGACCCAGTACTTC.

V and J are TRBV4-1 and TRBJ2-1; D gene ambiguous. V was pared by 0 bases and J by 1 base, with 10 bases between. CDR3 size: 16 residues. Germline loops: CDR1 MGHRA, CDR2 YSYEKL. CDR3 bases: TGCGCCAGCAGCCAAGACGTCACCAAGTCCTACAATGAGCAGTTCTTC. It translates to CASSQDVTKSYNEQFF.

In this sample, this clonotype turned up a few times. CDR3 DNA: TGTGCCAGCAGCCACCCTCTAGGTGATGAGCAGTTCTTC. This gives the protein CASSHPLGDEQFF. The rearrangement uses TRBV12-3 or TRBV12-4 and TRBJ2-1; D remains ambiguous. The CDR3 extends over 13 amino acids. Between the trimmed V and J ends, which lost 6 bases and 8 bases, there was a span of 14 bases.

This chain connects TRBV6-5 to TRBJ2-3; TRBD1 or TRBD2 may be the D gene (5 bases each). Germline V gene sequence: CDR1 MNHEY, CDR2 SVGAGI. The CDR3 covers 12 residues. The germline V and J ends were trimmed by 6 bases and 6 bases, with 10 bases remaining between them. The DNA of the CDR3 is TGTGCCAGCAGAGGGACCGTGGATACGCAGTATTTT. It yields the protein CASRGTVDTQYF.

This clonotype was detected a few times. This chain connects TRBV29-1 to TRBJ2-1; D unclear. The V gene's germline CDR1 is SQVTM and CDR2 ANQGSEA. The CDR3 has 15 amino acids. The V and J ends lost 1 base and 7 bases respectively, with 17 bases between them. The CDR3 loop reads CSVEGKREVWNEQFF. The CDR3 region has the DNA TGCAGCGTTGAAGGGAAGCGTGAGGTTTGGAATGAGCAGTTCTTC.

This clonotype was observed a handful of times. The J gene is TRBJ2-1, the V gene TRBV11-2; 10 bases are shared with TRBD2. V shed 4 bases and J 4 bases; nucleotides not matched to a gene: 7. The length of the CDR3 is 16 residues. The germline gives CDR1 SGHAT, CDR2 FQNNGV. The CDR3 region has the DNA TGTGCCAGCAGCTCCCAGCGGGGGGGCCTATACAATGAGCAGTTCTTC. It encodes CASSSQRGGLYNEQFF.

The chain recombines TRBV7-3 with TRBJ2-7, with D maybe TRBD2 (6 bases). This CDR3 has 14 residues. V was cut by 4 bases and J by 2 bases, with 12 bases left in between. The germline gives CDR1 SGHTA, CDR2 FQGTGA. In nucleotides, the CDR3 is TGTGCCAGCAGCTCACACGGGACTGCCTACGAGCAGTACTTC. Its translation is CASSSHGTAYEQYF. The full variable domain, rest sourced from reference TRBV7-3 and TRBJ2-7, is GAGVSQTPSNKVTEKGKYVELRCDPISGHTALYWYRQSLGQGPEFLIYFQGTGAADDSGLPNDRFFAVRPEGSVSTLKIQRTERGDSAVYLCASSSHGTAYEQYFGPGTRLTVT.

This clonotype was seen a few times. The V call is TRBV3-1, the J call TRBJ2-1, with a weak D call TRBD2 (5 bases). The CDR3 loop spans 16 amino acids. V lost 0 bases to trimming and J lost 7 bases, with 16 bases between them. Per the germline V gene, CDR1 is LGHDT and CDR2 is YNNKEL (reference sequence). The CDR3 DNA reads as TGTGCCAGCAGCCAAGATGTGGGCACCCCGGGAAATGAGCAGTTCTTC. Protein: CASSQDVGTPGNEQFF.

This clonotype occurred a few times. The rearrangement uses TRBV7-3 and TRBJ1-1, with D uncertain. The germline gives CDR1 SGHTA, CDR2 FQGTGA. The V and J ends lost 2 bases and 2 bases respectively, with 12 bases between them. The CDR3 extends over 15 amino acids. CDR3 sequence reads: CASSLQAGKNTEAFF. CDR3 nucleotides: TGTGCCAGCAGCTTACAGGCGGGGAAAAACACTGAAGCTTTCTTT.

This clonotype was seen a few times. The chain recombines TRBV5-1 with TRBJ2-1, with TRBD1 as a possible D gene (6 bases). The V gene's germline CDR1 is SGHRS and CDR2 YFSETQ. This CDR3 has 15 amino acids. V dropped 4 bases and J dropped 0 bases, with 11 bases sitting between them. The DNA for the CDR3 is TGCGCCAGCAGCCCCCGGGACACCTCCTACAATGAGCAGTTCTTC. Amino acids: CASSPRDTSYNEQFF.

The sample holds a few counts of this clonotype. V gene TRBV20-1 combines with J gene TRBJ2-1, with D possibly being TRBD2 (5 bases). CDR3 length: 15 amino acids. Germline V CDR1 and CDR2: DFQATT, SNEGSKA (reference sequence). The V end lost 1 base, the J end lost 8 bases, and 18 bases lay between the germline ends. The CDR3 protein is CSARGAAMGDHEQFF. The DNA of the CDR3 is TGCAGTGCTAGAGGTGCCGCCATGGGAGATCATGAGCAGTTCTTC.

This clonotype was counted between two and nine times. The chain combines TRBV20-1 with TRBJ1-6; D is ambiguous. The CDR3 loop spans 16 amino acids. V was cut by 5 bases and J by 0 bases, with 14 bases left in between. CDR1 DFQATT and CDR2 SNEGSKA come from the germline V gene (reference sequence). This CDR3 is CSAPPAVSSYNSPLHF. CDR3 nucleotide sequence: TGCAGTGCTCCCCCGGCGGTCAGCTCCTATAATTCACCCCTCCACTTT.

This clonotype was observed a handful of times. This chain links TRBV7-9 with TRBJ2-2, with 8 bases identical to TRBD2. This CDR3 is built from 16 residues. The V gene end was trimmed by 3 bases and the J gene end by 5 bases; junction bases not matched to a gene: 8. Germline values: CDR1 SEHNR, CDR2 FQNEAQ (reference sequence). Written as DNA, the CDR3 is TGTGCCAGCAGCTTCGGACTAGCCCCGAGTACCGGGGAGCTGTTTTTT. Translation: CASSFGLAPSTGELFF.

This clonotype was seen more than once but under ten times. The rearrangement uses TRBV5-1 and TRBJ2-1; no firm D call. The V gene's germline CDR1 is SGHRS and CDR2 YFSETQ. The CDR3 is 15 residues long. The V gene lost 4 bases and the J gene lost 8 bases, with 19 bases spanning the gap. DNA of the CDR3: TGCGCCAGCAGCCCGGAGATGACCGTGGTCCATGAGCAGTTCTTC. It yields the protein CASSPEMTVVHEQFF.

This clonotype was counted at least ten times. The V and J genes are TRBV10-3 and TRBJ2-7; D possibly matches TRBD1 or TRBD2 (5 bases each). Germline lookup yields CDR1 ENHRY and CDR2 SYGVKD. V gave up 7 bases and J gave up 2 bases, with 15 bases separating them. This CDR3 spans 14 amino acids. This CDR3 is CAINTGEGPYEQYF. DNA for the CDR3: TGTGCCATCAATACAGGAGAGGGGCCCTACGAGCAGTACTTC.

This clonotype turned up a few times. This chain connects TRBV20-1 to TRBJ2-7; 7 bases line up with TRBD2. The CDR3 sequence is 16 residues long. V lost 3 bases, J lost 2 bases, and 13 bases stayed unmatched. The germline V gene has CDR1 DFQATT and CDR2 SNEGSKA (reference sequence). CDR3 DNA sequence: TGCAGTGCTAGCGGCGGGGCAAGCGGGAACACCTACGAGCAGTACTTC. Protein sequence: CSASGGASGNTYEQYF.